The 25 T cell receptor beta chains below were found in one sample sequenced in a study of tumor-infiltrating lymphocytes in primary liver carcinoma. TCR beta cDNA came from roughly 450 ng total RNA, primed with a constant-region primer. It was through three nested multiplex PCR rounds of slightly modified ARM-PCR that TCR beta libraries arose. The first two PCR rounds used TRBV1-TRBV30 forward primers with a C-beta reverse primer, about 10 cycles each. TCRdb fed the multiplex PCR reads into MiXCR, producing one record per CDR3 protein. There are roughly 80,000 distinct CDR3 sequences in the sample; 70% to 80% occur only once, and roughly 15% lies in the top ten. The study co-extracted DNA and RNA from 20-30 mg of unsorted bulk tissue. The source material was liver tumor tissue from sampling region 4. Subset defined: tumor region T4, right-lateral pole. These receptors all stem from an older woman with primary liver carcinoma and hepatitis B virus infection.

The CDR3 region has the DNA TGTGCCAGCAGTTTCCTAGCGGGCTTGCTAAAAGGGGCTAACAATGAGCAGTTCTTC. Residues: CASSFLAGLLKGANNEQFF. The rearrangement uses TRBV28 and TRBJ2-1, with TRBD2 matching 8 bases. J was trimmed by 5 bases and V by 3 bases; bases with no gene match: 18. The CDR3 is 19 residues long. Looked up from germline, CDR1 is MDHEN and CDR2 is SYDVKM.

CDR3 loop: CAIRTGGVAGYNEQFF. The CDR3 coding sequence is TGTGCCATCAGGACAGGGGGGGTCGCGGGCTACAATGAGCAGTTCTTC. V and J are TRBV10-3 and TRBJ2-1; TRBD1 matches at 9 bases. J was trimmed by 3 bases and V by 6 bases; bases with no gene match: 9. The length of the CDR3 is 16 residues. Germline V lookup: CDR1 ENHRY, CDR2 SYGVKD.

In the case of this clonotype: At one end the junction does not follow the germline gene, possibly because of a read error. The chain recombines TRBV19 with TRBJ2-1; possibly TRBD2 for D (5 bases). The germline gives CDR1 LNHDA, CDR2 SQIVND (reference sequence). The CDR3 totals 15 residues. CDR3 coding DNA: TGTACCAGTAGTATAGATCTACTAGTGGGTAATGAGCAGTTCTTC. It translates to CTSSIDLLVGNEQFF.

In regard to this clonotype: This sequence may be a read error, since a much larger clone differs from it by one base. The DNA of the CDR3 is TGTGCCATCAGTGAGGGGCAGAGCACACATACGCAGTATTTT. It is translated as CAISEGQSTHTQYF. V gene TRBV10-3 combines with J gene TRBJ2-3; D is undetermined. This CDR3 has 14 amino acids. Looked up from germline, CDR1 is ENHRY and CDR2 is SYGVKD.

In this sample, this clonotype turned up once. A much more abundant neighbour one base away suggests this may be a read error. This sequence joins TRBV28 and TRBJ2-5; 7 nucleotides line up with TRBD2. From germline, CDR1 is MDHEN and CDR2 SYDVKM. The CDR3 runs to 14 residues. The CDR3 DNA is TGTGCCAGCAGAATCGGACTAGGCCAAGAGCCCCAGTACTTC. This gives the protein CASRIGLGQEPQYF.

This clonotype was observed once. A much more abundant neighbour one base away suggests this may be a read error. This rearrangement joins TRBV7-9 to TRBJ2-6; tentatively, D is TRBD1 (5 bases). CDR3 length: 16 amino acids. CDR1 and CDR2 (germline): SEHNR, FQNEAQ (reference sequence). The CDR3 sequence is CASSLGEGSGANVPTF. In DNA, the CDR3 is TGTGCCAGCAGCTTAGGGGAAGGCTCTGGGGCCAACGTCCCGACTTTC.

This clonotype was detected once. The chain couples TRBV5-1 to TRBJ2-5, with 7 positions matching TRBD2. The germline gives CDR1 SGHRS, CDR2 YFSETQ. V shed 4 bases, J shed 5 bases, and the junction held 5 bases outside the gene matches. The CDR3 runs to 13 residues. In DNA, the CDR3 is TGCGCCAGCAGCCCGCGGGAGCCCGAGACCCAGTACTTC. Its translation: CASSPREPETQYF. Filled out from reference TRBV5-1 and TRBJ2-5, the complete variable domain reads KAGVTQTPRYLIKTRGQQVTLSCSPISGHRSVSWYQQTPGQGLQFLFEYFSETQRNKGNFPGRFSGRQFSNSRSEMNVSTLELGDSALYLCASSPREPETQYFGPGTRLLVL.

About this clonotype itself: The germline gene is not matched at one end of the junction; a read error may be the cause. The genes are TRBV11-2 and TRBJ1-2, with D perhaps TRBD1 (5 bases). This CDR3 has 15 residues. CDR1 and CDR2 (germline): SGHAT, FQNNGV. CDR3 region: CANSLEGTSGGGYAF. The DNA for the CDR3 is TGTGCCAACAGCTTAGAGGGGACCAGTGGCGGTGGCTACGCCTTC.

The chain uses TRBV12-3 or TRBV12-4 and TRBJ1-2; D might be TRBD1 (5 bases). The CDR3 extends over 13 amino acids. The ends were cut back, 8 bases at V and 2 bases at J, with 12 bases in the middle. CDR3 DNA sequence: TGTGCCAGCGATACTAACAGGAACTATGGCTACACCTTC. Translated: CASDTNRNYGYTF.

Concerning this clonotype itself: At one of its ends the junction is not consistent with the germline gene, which may arise from a read error. The rearrangement links TRBV4-2 to TRBJ2-7; 10 nucleotides align to TRBD2. The better agreement between TRBJ2-1 and the DNA end casts doubt on the J call. From germline, CDR1 is LGHNA and CDR2 YNFKEQ. The CDR3 loop spans 15 amino acids. CDR3: CASSRGTSVEYEQFF. As DNA, the CDR3 is TGTGCCAGTAGCCGCGGGACTAGCGTAGAATACGAGCAGTTCTTC.

Notes on this clonotype: The conserved final phenylalanine or tryptophan is absent from the CDR3, which likely points to a read error. No DNA is shown, since the ends of the CDR3 on it are uncertain; the CDR3 is the one TCRdb lists. V usage is TRBV5-5 and J usage is TRBJ2-5. The CDR3 is 15 residues long, counting both termini. Germline assignment: CDR1 SGHKS and CDR2 YYEKEE (reference sequence). This chain's CDR3 is CASSFGFMNQETQYL.

The chain uses TRBV5-4 and TRBJ1-1; the match to TRBD1 covers 9 bases. This CDR3 spans 15 amino acids. Trimming cost V 6 bases and J 5 bases; bases outside gene matches: 11. Germline V gene sequence: CDR1 SGHNT, CDR2 YYREEE (reference sequence). CDR3 nucleotide sequence: TGTGCCAGCAACCTTCCCGGGACAGGGAGAACTGAAGCTTTCTTT. This gives the protein CASNLPGTGRTEAFF.

With regard to this clonotype: A read error is possible here, since a much larger clone lies one base away. The rearrangement links TRBV28 to TRBJ2-7; perhaps D is TRBD1 or TRBD2 (6 bases each). This CDR3 region has 14 residues. Per germline, CDR1 MDHEN and CDR2 SYDVKM. The ends were cut back, 7 bases at V and 4 bases at J, with 17 bases in the middle. CDR3 in amino acids: CASNEGGNQYEQYF. As DNA, the CDR3 is TGTGCCAGCAACGAAGGGGGGAACCAATACGAGCAGTACTTC.

For this clonotype: The conserved phenylalanine or tryptophan is not found at the CDR3 terminus, so this likely reflects a read error. J is TRBJ1-1 and V is TRBV12-3 or TRBV12-4; D uncertain. This CDR3 has 13 amino acids. This chain's CDR3 is CASSYPRPSEAFS. The CDR3 nucleotides read TGCGCCAGCAGTTACCCCCGCCCCTCTGAAGCTTTCTCT.

This clonotype was detected a few times. With a much larger clone just one base away, this may be a read error. V gene TRBV5-6 combines with J gene TRBJ2-1; D call uncertain. Germline values: CDR1 SGHDT, CDR2 YYEEEE. The CDR3 sequence is 12 residues long. CDR3 in amino acids: CVSSLIRNEQFF. The DNA of the CDR3 is TGTGTCAGCAGCTTGATTCGCAATGAGCAGTTCTTC.

A remark on this clonotype: The junction and the germline gene differ at one end; a read error may be behind it. V gene TRBV6-5 combines with J gene TRBJ1-2; D is possibly TRBD1 (5 bases). There are 17 residues in the CDR3. Looked up from germline, CDR1 is MNHEY and CDR2 is SVGAGI. CDR3 bases: TGTGCCAACAAAACATGGGGGAGTAAGGCATCGGTGTATGGCTACGCCTTC. Protein sequence: CANKTWGSKASVYGYAF.

The J gene is TRBJ2-1, the V gene TRBV6-1, with 7 bases that match TRBD2. CDR1 and CDR2 (germline): MNHNS, SASEGT. This CDR3 has 16 residues. Here the CDR3 DNA reads TGTGTCAGTACCTCCCCTGGGAGCGGGACGGGAAATGAGCAGTTCTTC. It encodes CVSTSPGSGTGNEQFF.

The genes are TRBV29-1 and TRBJ1-1, with D perhaps TRBD1 (6 bases). Deletions cut 7 bases from V and 6 bases from J, with 18 bases between. There are 13 residues in the CDR3. Looked up from germline, CDR1 is SQVTM and CDR2 is ANQGSEA. Here the CDR3 reads CSARDTRSPEAFF. The CDR3 bases are TGCAGCGCCCGGGACACCAGGAGTCCTGAAGCTTTCTTT.

This clonotype was detected many times. This chain joins TRBV14 and TRBJ2-7; 14 nucleotides align to TRBD2. Looked up from germline, CDR1 is SGHDN and CDR2 is FVKESK. The CDR3 is made up of 19 amino acids. The J segment lost 0 bases and the V segment lost 3 bases, leaving 10 bases of the junction unmatched. The CDR3 DNA follows: TGTGCCAGCAGCCACCCGATAGGACTAGCGGGAGGATTCTCCTACGAGCAGTACTTC. Protein product: CASSHPIGLAGGFSYEQYF.

The chain has TRBV28 and TRBJ2-7, with D unresolved. This CDR3 has 15 amino acids. V gave up 10 bases and J gave up 0 bases, with 19 bases separating them. The germline CDR1 and CDR2 sequences are MDHEN and SYDVKM. The CDR3 DNA follows: TGTGCCACCAGCCTCAAAGCGAGACCCTCCTACGAGCAGTACTTC. Protein: CATSLKARPSYEQYF.

This clonotype showed up many times. J is TRBJ1-5 and V is TRBV12-3 or TRBV12-4, with 9 bases that match TRBD1. V trimming: 5 bases; J trimming: 2 bases; junction bases outside the gene matches: 4. The length of the CDR3 is 15 residues. In DNA form, the CDR3 reads TGTGCCAGCAGTCCCGGGACAGGGCGCAATCAGCCCCAGCATTTT. Translation gives CASSPGTGRNQPQHF.

Of note for this clonotype: A much more abundant neighbour one base away suggests this may be a read error. The chain joins TRBV10-2 to TRBJ2-7, with a possible D match to TRBD1 (6 bases). The CDR3 has 15 residues. Per germline, CDR1 WSHSY and CDR2 SAAADI. CDR3 residues: CASRPRGGILYERYF. For the CDR3, the DNA is TGCGCCAGCAGACCCCGTGGGGGCATTCTGTACGAGCGGTACTTC.

This clonotype has ten or more counts. A much bigger clone sits one base away, suggesting this may be a read error. The chain uses TRBV11-3 and TRBJ2-6, with a weak D call TRBD1 (5 bases). This CDR3 contains 16 residues. Germline CDR1 and CDR2: SGHNT and YENEEA. This chain's CDR3 is CASSPRQGTGASVLTF. The CDR3 DNA follows: TGTGCCAGCAGCCCGAGGCAGGGAACTGGGGCCAGCGTCCTGACTTTC.

In the case of this clonotype: A read error is likely, as this CDR3 ends without the conserved phenylalanine or tryptophan. The chain recombines TRBV6-2 or TRBV6-3 with TRBJ2-2; 7 bases map to TRBD1. Germline V lookup: CDR1 MNHEY, CDR2 SVGEGT. The CDR3 sequence is 15 residues long. The CDR3 reads CASSYDRVDSGELFL. In nucleotides, the CDR3 is TGTGCCAGCAGTTACGACAGGGTAGACTCCGGAGAGCTGTTTCTT.

On this clonotype itself: The CDR3 end shows no conserved phenylalanine or tryptophan, and so a read error is likely. This chain joins TRBV7-9 and TRBJ1-4, with D uncertain. Trimming removed 5 bases from V and 3 bases from J, with 4 bases in between. CDR3 length: 12 residues. Germline-derived CDR1 and CDR2 are SEHNR and FQNEAQ (reference sequence). The CDR3 DNA sequence: TGTGCCAGCAGCAACCCTAATGAAAAACTGTTTATT. It yields the protein CASSNPNEKLFI.